What follows are 4 T cell receptor beta chains derived from one specimen sequenced in a study of shared clonotypes between healthy human individuals (dated by TCRdb to 2019 to 2021). Libraries were constructed by the immunoSEQ multiplex PCR assay. TCRdb holds this immuneACCESS table with in-frame rearrangements only. Some clones are missing; in checked studies, unresolved V genes explain under half, and the rest has no known cause. Counted in this sample were hundreds of thousands of clones; about 82% of them appeared once. 10% to 15% of the sample goes to the ten largest clones. Sequencing was done on a sample of PBMCs. These receptors were taken from a woman aged 40 to 49 in good health. Some clones in this sample may be carry-over from other donors' samples.

The chain recombines TRBV6-5 with TRBJ1-2; D unresolved. Per the germline V gene, CDR1 is MNHEY and CDR2 is SVGAGI. The CDR3 covers 15 residues. Trimming cost V 2 bases and J 1 base, with 11 bases left between them. The chain's CDR3 is CASSYLSSSNYGYTF. CDR3 coding DNA: TGTGCCAGCAGTTACCTCTCGAGTAGTAACTATGGCTACACCTTC.

The sample holds a few counts of this clone. V is TRBV7-9 and J is TRBJ1-2; no clear D gene. Germline V gives CDR1 SEHNR, CDR2 FQNEAQ (reference sequence). This CDR3 region has 8 residues. The V gene lost 2 bases and the J gene lost 13 bases, with 2 bases spanning the gap. The CDR3 nucleotides are TGTGCCAGCAGCTTATTCACCTTC. Its translation is CASSLFTF.

This clone was seen more than once but under ten times. This chain links TRBV28 with TRBJ2-7; TRBD1 is a possible D gene (6 bases). V was shortened by 2 bases and J by 2 bases, with 10 bases between the two germline ends. The CDR3 length is 14 residues. Per germline, CDR1 MDHEN and CDR2 SYDVKM. As DNA, the CDR3 is TGTGCCAGCAGTTTAGCAGGGGAAACCTACGAGCAGTACTTC. It yields the protein CASSLAGETYEQYF.

Regarding this clone: Within the sample, other DNA sequences also encode this same CDR3. V gene TRBV9 combines with J gene TRBJ2-7; 10 bases fit TRBD1. Per germline, CDR1 SGDLS and CDR2 YYNGEE. The trim removed 2 bases at V and 0 bases at J, leaving 2 bases unmatched. This CDR3 contains 15 residues. The CDR3 DNA reads TGTGCCAGCAGCGTTGGACAGGGGGACTCCTACGAGCAGTACTTC. This codes for CASSVGQGDSYEQYF.